This T cell receptor (beta chain) was recovered during a study of T cells in localized non-small cell lung cancer (dated by TCRdb to 2018 to 2021). General notes on the study: The study examined T cell repertoires in approximately 240 patients with early-stage NSCLC and compared tumors with uninvolved tumor-adjacent lungs. The cohort consisted of 200 to 300 treatment-naive NSCLC patients whose localized lung tumors had been resected. A mean age of roughly 66 years was recorded for the NSCLC patients, of whom roughly 130 were male and more than 95 were female. Results the study describes overall, beyond this receptor: Because the study design was exploratory, TCR variables were selected using unadjusted p-values without false-discovery rate correction. Because multi-region tumor sequencing was not done, intratumor heterogeneity could not be ruled out. Uninvolved tumor-adjacent lung showed the highest T cell clonality, higher than tumor, which suggests more focused antigenic responses in the uninvolved tumor-adjacent lung. A median of roughly 60 of the top 100 tumor clones turned up in the paired uninvolved adjacent lung, and 28 of those clones also ranked among the top 100 of that same adjacent lung. Longer overall survival was associated with higher T cell density in blood, whereas shorter survival was associated with higher clonality in adjacent lung.

At diagnosis, tumor, uninvolved tumor-adjacent lung and peripheral blood were collected and then preserved as a mix of FFPE and fresh-frozen material. For TCR repertoire profiling, the blood samples were analyzed as peripheral blood mononuclear cells. A remark on this clone: Its antigen specificity is not known. Base quality data are lacking; no much larger clone is found one base away.

The CDR3 has 16 amino acids, counting the end cysteine and phenylalanine. The kept DNA is CDR3 alone, 48 bases in frame from the first base. Here V drops 2 bases and J drops 2 bases, and the junction holds 6 bases not matched to any gene. The germline V gene specifies MRHNA as CDR1 and SNTAGT as CDR2. The immunoSEQ Assay was used to sequence TCR beta CDR3 regions from DNA. On the study's bioinformatics: To compute T cell density, TCR beta template counts were normalized to usable DNA, which was estimated by amplifying housekeeping genes. Richness was estimated using the preseqR package, with extrapolation to 400,000 templates for PBMC samples and to 120,000 templates for tissue samples. Clonality was taken to be one minus Pielou's evenness. Tissue-enriched TCRs were identified through differential abundance testing performed on productive amino-acid clonotypes, with a minimum total count of 5 and an alpha of 0.1. Repertoire overlap between compartments was quantified with the Jaccard Index and Morisita Overlap Index. GLIPH grouped TCR beta CDR3s together with public tetramer-defined viral CDR3s, and a viral motif had to include at least three viral sequences and show V-gene enrichment. In its TCRdb copy, this immuneACCESS table keeps in-frame sequences only and misses some clones. Where compared with another copy, unresolved V genes explain less than half of these, and the others have no known cause. That table is the source of V, J and clone size, and D and trimming were worked out from the DNA. Counted in this sample were nearly 35,000 clones; more than 85% of them appeared once. Around 11% of the sample is taken by the ten largest.

The material sequenced was peripheral blood mononuclear cells, taken before any cancer treatment. Here the chain combines TRBV6-4 and TRBJ2-7; 10 of the junction bases match TRBD1. This clonotype was obtained from a female donor older than 55 with stage II lung adenocarcinoma. The DNA sequence follows: TGTGCCAGCAGTGACCGCCGGGACAGGGGCCCCTACGAGCAGTACTTC. Its protein is CASSDRRDRGPYEQYF.